Below, 18 T cell receptor beta chains from the same sample are listed, as sequenced in a study of cytomegalovirus exposure and HLA in healthy donors. Method: immunoSEQ multiplex PCR; TCRdb's copy keeps in-frame clones and lacks some. In the table there are more than 85,000 clones, around 96% of which are singletons. The sample taken for sequencing was PBMCs. The receptor source for this set is a woman under 30 in good health and CMV-seronegative.

The chain has TRBV7-9 and TRBJ2-2, with D possibly matching TRBD2 (6 bases). V lost 7 bases, J lost 0 bases, and 15 bases lay in between. From germline, CDR1 is SEHNR and CDR2 FQNEAQ (reference sequence). CDR3 length: 16 amino acids. The CDR3 reads CASIKPGLTNTGELFF. CDR3 DNA: TGTGCCAGCATAAAACCGGGACTGACGAACACCGGGGAGCTGTTTTTT.

This clone occurred once. The chain uses TRBV30 and TRBJ1-6; 9 bases are shared with TRBD1. CDR1 is GTSNPN, CDR2 SVGIG, per germline (reference sequence). V lost 3 bases and J lost 10; bases outside the gene matches: 4. The CDR3 sequence is 13 residues long. CDR3 sequence reads: CAWSSGTGSPLHF. CDR3 in DNA: TGTGCCTGGAGCTCCGGGACAGGGTCACCCCTCCACTTT. The full variable domain, in which reference TRBV30 and TRBJ1-6 provide the parts outside the CDR3, is SQTIHQWPATLVQPVGSPLSLECTVEGTSNPNLYWYRQAAGRGLQLLFYSVGIGQISSEVPQNLSASRPQDRQFILSSKKLLLSDSGFYLCAWSSGTGSPLHFGNGTRLTVT.

CDR3 residues: CASSFLEAGGDQFF. CDR3 DNA sequence: TGTGCCAGCAGCTTTTTGGAAGCGGGAGGTGACCAGTTCTTC. The gene calls are TRBV7-2 and TRBJ2-1, with TRBD2 matching 9 bases. The ends lost 3 bases at V and 13 bases at J; junction bases unmatched: 10. CDR3 length: 14 residues. CDR1 and CDR2 (germline): SGHTA, FQGNSA.

J is TRBJ2-1 and V is TRBV15; TRBD2 aligns across 14 bases. Per germline, CDR1 LNHNV and CDR2 YYDKDF (reference sequence). CDR3 size: 16 residues. The ends lost 6 bases at V and 9 bases at J; junction bases unmatched: 10. The chain's CDR3 is CATRTPGLAGVGEQFF. CDR3 nucleotides: TGTGCCACCAGAACCCCGGGACTAGCGGGAGTAGGTGAGCAGTTCTTC.

This clone was detected only once. V usage is TRBV28 and J usage is TRBJ2-5, with 8 nucleotides matching TRBD1. V shed 7 bases and J 5 bases; nucleotides not matched to a gene: 9. Germline V lookup: CDR1 MDHEN, CDR2 SYDVKM. CDR3 size: 14 residues. The CDR3 DNA reads as TGTGCCAGCAACAACACGACAGGGGACGAGACCCAGTACTTC. This codes for CASNNTTGDETQYF.

The rearrangement uses TRBV18 and TRBJ2-1; D unresolved. CDR3 length equals 14 residues. CDR1 is KGHSH and CDR2 is LQKENI in the germline V gene. V shed 8 bases and J shed 6 bases, with 17 bases lying between them. The CDR3 here is CASESYQDINEQFF. CDR3 nucleotide sequence: TGTGCCAGCGAAAGCTATCAGGATATCAATGAGCAGTTCTTC.

The rearrangement uses TRBV6-5 and TRBJ1-2, with 9 bases lining up with TRBD1. CDR3 length: 14 amino acids. The V and J ends lost 2 bases and 9 bases, in that order; junction bases with no gene match: 7. Germline loops: CDR1 MNHEY, CDR2 SVGAGI. CDR3 protein: CASSYVGTGSRYTF. The CDR3 DNA sequence: TGTGCCAGCAGTTACGTTGGGACAGGGTCTCGCTACACCTTC.

The gene calls are TRBV9 and TRBJ2-7, with 11 bases fitting TRBD2. The V segment lost 0 bases and the J segment 3 bases; nucleotides outside the gene matches: 5. The germline V gene encodes CDR1 SGDLS and CDR2 YYNGEE. This CDR3 contains 16 residues. In DNA, the CDR3 is TGTGCCAGCAGCGTAGGTGGGACTAGCGGAAACTACGAGCAGTACTTC. Its protein product is CASSVGGTSGNYEQYF.

This sequence joins TRBV6-1 and TRBJ2-7; 8 positions agree with TRBD1. The junction had 12 bases not matched to a gene; V was cut back by 2 bases and J by 6 bases. CDR1 is MNHNS, CDR2 SASEGT, per germline. The CDR3 contains 16 residues. The CDR3 coding sequence is TGTGCCAGCAGTGAACCTGCCGGGACAGGTTCGCGCGAGCAGTACTTC. Translation: CASSEPAGTGSREQYF.

V usage is TRBV5-6 and J usage is TRBJ2-2; a possible D gene is TRBD2 (7 bases). Per the germline V gene, CDR1 is SGHDT and CDR2 is YYEEEE. CDR3 length: 16 amino acids. V was trimmed by 0 bases and J by 4 bases, leaving 13 bases between them. The CDR3 DNA reads TGTGCCAGCAGCTTGGGTGCGGGGGCTGCCACCGGGGAGCTGTTTTTT. Translation: CASSLGAGAATGELFF.

The chain carries TRBV7-9 and TRBJ2-7; TRBD2 matches at 10 bases. In germline, CDR1 is SEHNR, CDR2 FQNEAQ (reference sequence). The ends lost 4 bases at V and 3 bases at J; junction bases unmatched: 9. The CDR3 is made up of 16 amino acids. CDR3 sequence (DNA): TGTGCCAGCAGCTCTCGGGCCGCTAGCGGGGGCTACGAGCAGTACTTC. Its protein is CASSSRAASGGYEQYF.

The chain carries TRBV5-1 and TRBJ2-1, with D possibly TRBD1 on 6 matching bases. V was cut by 2 bases and J by 9 bases, with 12 bases left in between. Germline CDR1 and CDR2: SGHRS and YFSETQ. The CDR3 has 13 residues. The CDR3 sequence is CASSFRAGAEQFF. CDR3 DNA sequence: TGCGCCAGCAGCTTCAGGGCAGGGGCTGAGCAGTTCTTC. Drawing the rest from reference TRBV5-1 and TRBJ2-1, the complete variable domain is KAGVTQTPRYLIKTRGQQVTLSCSPISGHRSVSWYQQTPGQGLQFLFEYFSETQRNKGNFPGRFSGRQFSNSRSEMNVSTLELGDSALYLCASSFRAGAEQFFGPGTRLTVL.

This chain uses TRBV4-1 with TRBJ2-1; 8 bases align to TRBD2. Germline V lookup: CDR1 MGHRA, CDR2 YSYEKL. The ends lost 4 bases at V and 9 bases at J; junction bases unmatched: 8. There are 14 residues in the CDR3. The CDR3 spells CASSRVTGGSEQFF. The CDR3 coding sequence is TGCGCCAGCAGCCGGGTGACGGGGGGGAGTGAGCAGTTCTTC.

This chain joins TRBV7-3 and TRBJ1-3, with D possibly being TRBD1 (5 bases). Trimming pared 2 bases from V and 0 bases from J, leaving 8 bases between. The CDR3 consists of 15 residues. The germline gives CDR1 SGHTA, CDR2 FQGTGA. The CDR3 DNA is TGTGCCAGCAGCTTAGATGGGGCCTCTGGAAACACCATATATTTT. It is translated as CASSLDGASGNTIYF.

V is TRBV11-2 and J is TRBJ2-7, with D perhaps matching TRBD2 (5 bases). This CDR3 is 14 amino acids long. CDR1 SGHAT and CDR2 FQNNGV come from the germline V gene. Trimming took 4 bases from V and 7 from J, leaving 17 bases between them. The chain's CDR3 is CASSSRGLEWEQYF. The CDR3 region has the DNA TGTGCCAGCAGCTCGCGCGGACTCGAGTGGGAGCAGTACTTC.

The chain joins TRBV7-9 to TRBJ1-4; TRBD1 matches at 7 bases. Germline CDR1 and CDR2: SEHNR and FQNEAQ (reference sequence). The J segment lost 12 bases and the V segment lost 5 bases, leaving 15 bases of the junction unmatched. This CDR3 contains 15 residues. This CDR3 is CASSPGDRPNEELFF. The DNA for the CDR3 is TGTGCCAGCAGCCCCGGGGACAGACCAAATGAGGAACTGTTTTTT.

The J gene is TRBJ2-7, the V gene TRBV25-1; D is possibly TRBD2 (5 bases). Per the germline V gene, CDR1 is MGHDK and CDR2 is SYGVNS. This CDR3 has 15 residues. The ends were cut back, 1 base at V and 1 base at J, with 11 bases in the middle. The DNA of the CDR3 is TGTGCCAGCAGTGAATGGGGTAGAGGGTCCTACGAGCAGTACTTC. The encoded protein is CASSEWGRGSYEQYF.

The chain uses TRBV4-3 and TRBJ2-7; a weak D match, TRBD2 (5 bases). The V gene's germline CDR1 is LGHNA and CDR2 YSLEER. V was shortened by 4 bases and J by 0 bases, with 22 bases between the two germline ends. The CDR3 length is 18 residues. Here the CDR3 reads CASSPKGGVGDPSYEQYF. The CDR3 nucleotides read TGCGCCAGCAGCCCGAAGGGTGGGGTGGGAGACCCCTCCTACGAGCAGTACTTC.